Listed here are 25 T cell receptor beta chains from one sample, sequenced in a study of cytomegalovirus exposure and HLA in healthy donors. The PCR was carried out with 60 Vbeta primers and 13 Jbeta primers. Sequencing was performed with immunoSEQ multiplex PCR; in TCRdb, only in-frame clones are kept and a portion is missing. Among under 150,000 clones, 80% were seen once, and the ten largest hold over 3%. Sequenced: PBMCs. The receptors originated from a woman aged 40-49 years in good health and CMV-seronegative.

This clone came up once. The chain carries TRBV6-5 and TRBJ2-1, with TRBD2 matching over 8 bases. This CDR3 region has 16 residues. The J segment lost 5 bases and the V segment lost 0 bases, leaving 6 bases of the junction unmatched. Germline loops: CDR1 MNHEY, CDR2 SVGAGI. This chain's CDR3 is CASSYSLAEANNEQFF. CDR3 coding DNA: TGTGCCAGCAGTTACTCACTAGCGGAGGCTAACAATGAGCAGTTCTTC.

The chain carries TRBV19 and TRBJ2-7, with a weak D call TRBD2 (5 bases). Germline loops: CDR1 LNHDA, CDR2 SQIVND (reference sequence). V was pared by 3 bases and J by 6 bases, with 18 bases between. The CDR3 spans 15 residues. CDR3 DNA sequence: TGTGCCAGTAGTATCTCCCTCACGCCGGGGAGCGAGCAGTACTTC. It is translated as CASSISLTPGSEQYF.

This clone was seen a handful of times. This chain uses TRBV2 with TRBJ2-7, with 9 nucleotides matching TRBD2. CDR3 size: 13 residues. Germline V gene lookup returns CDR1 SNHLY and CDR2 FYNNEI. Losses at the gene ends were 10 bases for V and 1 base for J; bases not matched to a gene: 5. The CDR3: CAIRTSDSYEQYF. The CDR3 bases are TGTGCCATCAGGACTAGCGATTCCTACGAGCAGTACTTC.

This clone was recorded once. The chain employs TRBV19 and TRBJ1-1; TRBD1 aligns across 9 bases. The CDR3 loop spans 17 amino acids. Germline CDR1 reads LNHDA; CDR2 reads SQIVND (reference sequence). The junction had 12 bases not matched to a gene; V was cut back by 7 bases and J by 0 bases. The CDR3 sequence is CASNPGTGRAVNTEAFF. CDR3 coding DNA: TGTGCCAGTAATCCCGGGACAGGGAGAGCAGTGAACACTGAAGCTTTCTTT.

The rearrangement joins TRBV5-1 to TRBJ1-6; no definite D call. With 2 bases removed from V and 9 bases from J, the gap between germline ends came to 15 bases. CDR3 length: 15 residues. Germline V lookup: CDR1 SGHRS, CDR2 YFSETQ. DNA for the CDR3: TGCGCCAGCAGCTTACGAGGGTCAGAGTCTTCACCCCTCCACTTT. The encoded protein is CASSLRGSESSPLHF.

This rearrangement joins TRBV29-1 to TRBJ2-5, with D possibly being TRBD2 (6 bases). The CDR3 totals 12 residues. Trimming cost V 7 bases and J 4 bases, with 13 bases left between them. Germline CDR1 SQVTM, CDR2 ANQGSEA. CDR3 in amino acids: CSGFSGVETQYF. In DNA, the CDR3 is TGCAGCGGGTTTTCGGGAGTAGAGACCCAGTACTTC.

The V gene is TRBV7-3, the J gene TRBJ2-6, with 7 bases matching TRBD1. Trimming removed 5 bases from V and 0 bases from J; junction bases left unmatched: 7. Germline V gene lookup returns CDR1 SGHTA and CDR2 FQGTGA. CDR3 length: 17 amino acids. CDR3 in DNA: TGTGCCAGCAGCCCTAGACAGGGACGCTCTGGGGCCAACGTCCTGACTTTC. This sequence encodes CASSPRQGRSGANVLTF.

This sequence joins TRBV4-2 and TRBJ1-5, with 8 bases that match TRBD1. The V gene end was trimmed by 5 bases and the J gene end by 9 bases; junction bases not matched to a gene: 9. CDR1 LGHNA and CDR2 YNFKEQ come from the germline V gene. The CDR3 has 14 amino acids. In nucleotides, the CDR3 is TGTGCCAGCAGCTCAGGACAGGGCCTCCCGCCCCAGCATTTT. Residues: CASSSGQGLPPQHF.

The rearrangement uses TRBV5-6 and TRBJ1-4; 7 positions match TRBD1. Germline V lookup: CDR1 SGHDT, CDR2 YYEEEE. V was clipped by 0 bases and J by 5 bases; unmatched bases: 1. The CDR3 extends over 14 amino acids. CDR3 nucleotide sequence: TGTGCCAGCAGCTTGGGGGACAGCAATGAAAAACTGTTTTTT. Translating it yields CASSLGDSNEKLFF.

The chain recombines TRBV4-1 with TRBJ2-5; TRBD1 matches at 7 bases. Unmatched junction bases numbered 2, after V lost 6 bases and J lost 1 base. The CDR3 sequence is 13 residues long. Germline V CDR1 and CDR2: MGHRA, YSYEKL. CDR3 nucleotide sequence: TGCGCCAGCAGAAGGGGGCCCCAAGAGACCCAGTACTTC. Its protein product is CASRRGPQETQYF.

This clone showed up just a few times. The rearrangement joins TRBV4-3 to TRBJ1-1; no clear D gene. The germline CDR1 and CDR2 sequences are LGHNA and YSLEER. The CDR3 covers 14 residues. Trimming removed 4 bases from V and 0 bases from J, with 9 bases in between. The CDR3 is CASSLRTVNTEAFF. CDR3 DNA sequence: TGCGCCAGCAGCCTCCGTACAGTGAACACTGAAGCTTTCTTT.

In nucleotides, the CDR3 is TGTGCCAGCAGTTACGGGAGGAGCTCCTATAATTCACCCCTCCACTTT. As protein: CASSYGRSSYNSPLHF. The J gene is TRBJ1-6, the V gene TRBV6-5; D is uncertain. The germline gives CDR1 MNHEY, CDR2 SVGAGI. The CDR3 loop spans 16 amino acids. Between the trimmed V and J ends, which lost 2 bases and 0 bases, there was a span of 8 bases.

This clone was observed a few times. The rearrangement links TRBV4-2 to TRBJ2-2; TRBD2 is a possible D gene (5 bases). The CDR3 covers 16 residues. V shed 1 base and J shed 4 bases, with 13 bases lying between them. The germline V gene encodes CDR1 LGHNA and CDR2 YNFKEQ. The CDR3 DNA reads TGTGCCAGCAGCCAAGGTAGCCTAGCAGGCACCGGGGAGCTGTTTTTT. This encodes CASSQGSLAGTGELFF.

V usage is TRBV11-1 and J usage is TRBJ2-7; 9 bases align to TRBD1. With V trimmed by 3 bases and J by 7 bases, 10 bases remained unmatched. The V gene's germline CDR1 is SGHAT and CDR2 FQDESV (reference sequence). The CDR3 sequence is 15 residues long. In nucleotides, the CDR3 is TGTGCCAGCAGCTTCGCCGGACAGGGGTCTTGGGAGCAGTACTTC. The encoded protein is CASSFAGQGSWEQYF.

This CDR3 is CASSPDRLISYEQYF. As DNA, the CDR3 is TGTGCCAGCAGTCCGGACAGGCTGATTTCCTACGAGCAGTACTTC. V and J are TRBV6-1 and TRBJ2-5; 7 positions agree with TRBD1. The J call is doubtful: the DNA matches TRBJ2-7 better. There are 15 residues in the CDR3. CDR1 is MNHNS, CDR2 SASEGT, per germline.

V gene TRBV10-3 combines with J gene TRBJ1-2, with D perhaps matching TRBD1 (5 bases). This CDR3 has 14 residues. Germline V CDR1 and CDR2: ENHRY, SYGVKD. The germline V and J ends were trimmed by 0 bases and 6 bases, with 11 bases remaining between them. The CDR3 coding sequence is TGTGCCATCAGTGAGTCGGGGCCGGATGATGGCTACACCTTC. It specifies CAISESGPDDGYTF.

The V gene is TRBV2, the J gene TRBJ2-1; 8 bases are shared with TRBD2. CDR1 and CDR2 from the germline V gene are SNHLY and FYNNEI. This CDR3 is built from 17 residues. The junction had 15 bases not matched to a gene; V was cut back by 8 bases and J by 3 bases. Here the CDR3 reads CASSPLRAGDLYNEQFF. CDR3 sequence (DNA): TGTGCCAGCTCCCCTCTCAGAGCGGGAGACCTCTACAATGAGCAGTTCTTC.

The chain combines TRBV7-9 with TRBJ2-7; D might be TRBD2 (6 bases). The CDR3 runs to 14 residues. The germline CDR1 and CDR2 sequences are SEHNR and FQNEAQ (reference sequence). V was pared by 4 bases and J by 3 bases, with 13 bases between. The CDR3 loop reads CASSSGDEGYEQYF. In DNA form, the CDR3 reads TGTGCCAGCAGCTCGGGGGATGAGGGCTACGAGCAGTACTTC.

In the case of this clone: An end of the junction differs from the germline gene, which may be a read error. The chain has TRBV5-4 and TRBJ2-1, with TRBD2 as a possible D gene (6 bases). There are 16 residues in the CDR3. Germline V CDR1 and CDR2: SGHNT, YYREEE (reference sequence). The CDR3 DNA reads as TGTGCCCGCAGCTTGTGGTCTAGCGTTTCCTACAATGAGCAGTTCTTC. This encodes CARSLWSSVSYNEQFF.

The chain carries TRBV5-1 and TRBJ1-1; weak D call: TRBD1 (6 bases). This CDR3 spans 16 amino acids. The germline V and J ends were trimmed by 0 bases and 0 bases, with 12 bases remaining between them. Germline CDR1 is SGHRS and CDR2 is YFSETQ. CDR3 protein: CASSLEGGGMNTEAFF. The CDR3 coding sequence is TGCGCCAGCAGCTTGGAAGGGGGGGGGATGAACACTGAAGCTTTCTTT.

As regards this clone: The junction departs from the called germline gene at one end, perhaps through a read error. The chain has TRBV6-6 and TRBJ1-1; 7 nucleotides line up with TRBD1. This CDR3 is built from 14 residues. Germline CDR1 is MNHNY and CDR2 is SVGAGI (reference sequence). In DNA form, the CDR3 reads TGTGCCAGCAGTTACTCGACTGAGACAGGGACCGAATGTTTT. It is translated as CASSYSTETGTECF.

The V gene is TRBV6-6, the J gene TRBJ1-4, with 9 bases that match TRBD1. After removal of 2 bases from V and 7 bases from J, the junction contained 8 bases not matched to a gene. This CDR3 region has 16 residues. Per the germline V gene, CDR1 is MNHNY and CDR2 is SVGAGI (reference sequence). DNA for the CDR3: TGTGCCAGCAGTTACGCAACAGGGGGCGCGGTTGAAAAACTGTTTTTT. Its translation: CASSYATGGAVEKLFF.

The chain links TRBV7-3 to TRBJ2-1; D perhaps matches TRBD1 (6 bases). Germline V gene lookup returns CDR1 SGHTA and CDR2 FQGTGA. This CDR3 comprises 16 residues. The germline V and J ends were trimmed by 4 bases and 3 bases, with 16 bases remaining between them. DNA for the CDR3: TGTGCCAGCAGCTCGCCCGACAGGCTTCGCTACAATGAGCAGTTCTTC. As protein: CASSSPDRLRYNEQFF.

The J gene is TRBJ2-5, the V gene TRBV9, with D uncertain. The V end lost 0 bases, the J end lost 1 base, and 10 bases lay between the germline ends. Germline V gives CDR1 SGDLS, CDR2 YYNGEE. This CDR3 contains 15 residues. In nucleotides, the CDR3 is TGTGCCAGCAGCGTAGGCCCAGATACCCAAGAGACCCAGTACTTC. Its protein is CASSVGPDTQETQYF.

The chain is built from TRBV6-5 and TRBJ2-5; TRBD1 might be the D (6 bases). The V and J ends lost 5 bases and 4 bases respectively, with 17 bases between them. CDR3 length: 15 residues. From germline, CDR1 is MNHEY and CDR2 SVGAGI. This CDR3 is CASSRSGTPGETQYF. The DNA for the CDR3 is TGTGCCAGCAGTCGATCCGGGACACCAGGAGAGACCCAGTACTTC.